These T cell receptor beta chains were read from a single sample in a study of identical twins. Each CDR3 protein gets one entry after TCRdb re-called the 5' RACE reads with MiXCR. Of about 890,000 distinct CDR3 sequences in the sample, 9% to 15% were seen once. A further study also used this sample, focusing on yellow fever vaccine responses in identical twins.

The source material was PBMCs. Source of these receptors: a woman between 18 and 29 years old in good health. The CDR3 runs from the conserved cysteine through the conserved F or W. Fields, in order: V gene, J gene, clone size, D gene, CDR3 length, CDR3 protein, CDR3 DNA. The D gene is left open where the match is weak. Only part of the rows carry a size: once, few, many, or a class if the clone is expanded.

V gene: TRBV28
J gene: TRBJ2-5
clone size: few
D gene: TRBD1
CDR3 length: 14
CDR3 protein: CASSYTGGSETQYF
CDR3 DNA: TGTGCCAGCAGTTATACAGGGGGATCGGAGACCCAGTACTTC

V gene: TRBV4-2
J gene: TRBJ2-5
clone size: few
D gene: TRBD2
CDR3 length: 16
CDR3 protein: CASSQDQRGGAETQYF
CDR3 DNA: TGTGCCAGCAGCCAAGATCAACGGGGGGGCGCTGAGACCCAGTACTTC

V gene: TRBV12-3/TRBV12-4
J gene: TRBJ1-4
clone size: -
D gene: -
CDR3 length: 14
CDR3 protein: CASSFQGAKEKLFF
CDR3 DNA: TGTGCCAGCAGTTTTCAAGGGGCGAAAGAAAAACTGTTTTTT

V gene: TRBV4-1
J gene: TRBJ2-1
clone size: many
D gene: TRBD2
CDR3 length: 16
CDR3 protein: CASSPSGGISYNEQFF
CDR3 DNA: TGCGCCAGCAGCCCATCGGGGGGTATTTCCTACAATGAGCAGTTCTTC

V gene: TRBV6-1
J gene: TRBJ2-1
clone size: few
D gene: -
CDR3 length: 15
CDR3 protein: CASSDFRVGYNEQFF
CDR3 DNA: TGTGCCAGCAGTGATTTCCGGGTCGGATACAATGAGCAGTTCTTC

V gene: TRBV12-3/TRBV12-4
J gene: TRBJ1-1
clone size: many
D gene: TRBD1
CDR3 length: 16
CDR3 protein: CASSTPGQGVFTEAFF
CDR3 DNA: TGTGCCAGCAGCACCCCGGGACAGGGAGTTTTCACTGAAGCTTTCTTT

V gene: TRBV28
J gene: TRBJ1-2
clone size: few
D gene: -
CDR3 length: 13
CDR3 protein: CASRYSDTGGYTF
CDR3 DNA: TGTGCCAGCAGATACTCCGACACAGGGGGCTACACCTTC

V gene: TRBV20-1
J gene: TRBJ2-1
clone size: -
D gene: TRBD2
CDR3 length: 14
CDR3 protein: CSAVLSGANNEQFF
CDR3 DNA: TGCAGTGCTGTACTTAGCGGGGCAAACAATGAGCAGTTCTTC

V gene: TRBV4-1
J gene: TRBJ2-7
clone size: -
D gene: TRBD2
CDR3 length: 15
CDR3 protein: CASSLQTSGTYEQYF
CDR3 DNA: TGCGCCAGCAGCCTTCAGACTAGCGGGACCTACGAGCAGTACTTC

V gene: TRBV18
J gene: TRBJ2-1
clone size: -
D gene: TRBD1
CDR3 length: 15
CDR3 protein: CASSTGTGELNEQFF
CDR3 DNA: TGTGCCAGCTCGACCGGGACAGGGGAGTTAAATGAGCAGTTCTTC

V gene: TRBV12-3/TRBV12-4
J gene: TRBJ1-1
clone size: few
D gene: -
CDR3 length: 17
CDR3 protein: CASSFFLGRTMNTEAFF
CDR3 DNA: TGTGCCAGCAGTTTCTTCTTAGGCCGAACAATGAACACTGAAGCTTTCTTT

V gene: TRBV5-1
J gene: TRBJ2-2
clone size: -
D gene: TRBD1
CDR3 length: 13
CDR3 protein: CASSQTGNGELFF
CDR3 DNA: TGCGCCAGCAGCCAGACAGGGAACGGGGAGCTGTTTTTT

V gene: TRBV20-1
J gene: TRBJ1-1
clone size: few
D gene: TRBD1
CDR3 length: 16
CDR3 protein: CSARLPGQGGFTEAFF
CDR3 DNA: TGCAGTGCTAGACTCCCCGGACAGGGGGGATTCACTGAAGCTTTCTTT

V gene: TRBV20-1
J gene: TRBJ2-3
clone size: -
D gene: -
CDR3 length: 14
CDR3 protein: CSAGTRLGMDTQYF
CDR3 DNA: TGCAGTGCTGGGACCCGGCTGGGAATGGATACGCAGTATTTT

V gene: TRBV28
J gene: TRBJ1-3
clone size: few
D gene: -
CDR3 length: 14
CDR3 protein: CASHGATAGNTIYF
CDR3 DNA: TGTGCCAGCCACGGGGCCACAGCTGGAAACACCATATATTTT

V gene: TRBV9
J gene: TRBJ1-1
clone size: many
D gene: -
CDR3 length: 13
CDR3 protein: CASSVVGSTEAFF
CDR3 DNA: TGTGCCAGCAGCGTAGTCGGTAGCACTGAAGCTTTCTTT

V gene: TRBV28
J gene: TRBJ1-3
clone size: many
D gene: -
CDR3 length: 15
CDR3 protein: CASSSLGGAGNTIYF
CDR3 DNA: TGTGCCAGCAGTTCTCTGGGGGGAGCTGGAAACACCATATATTTT

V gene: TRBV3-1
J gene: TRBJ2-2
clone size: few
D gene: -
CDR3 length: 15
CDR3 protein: CASSQSNLNTGELFF
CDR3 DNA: TGTGCCAGCAGCCAAAGTAACCTGAACACCGGGGAGCTGTTTTTT

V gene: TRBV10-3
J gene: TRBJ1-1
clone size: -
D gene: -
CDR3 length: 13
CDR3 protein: CAISEMWGTEAFF
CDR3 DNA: TGTGCCATCAGTGAGATGTGGGGAACTGAAGCTTTCTTT

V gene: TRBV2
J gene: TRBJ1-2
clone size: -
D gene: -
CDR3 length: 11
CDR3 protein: CASRSWYGYTF
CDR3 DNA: TGTGCCAGCAGATCGTGGTATGGCTACACCTTC

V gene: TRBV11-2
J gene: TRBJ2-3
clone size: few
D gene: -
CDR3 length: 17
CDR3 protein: CASSPVRRGRVTDTQYF
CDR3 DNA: TGTGCCAGCAGCCCCGTCAGGAGGGGGCGTGTCACAGATACGCAGTATTTT

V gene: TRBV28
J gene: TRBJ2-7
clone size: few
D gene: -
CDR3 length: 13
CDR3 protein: CASRLSGSYEQYF
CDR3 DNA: TGTGCCAGCAGGCTAAGCGGATCCTACGAGCAGTACTTC

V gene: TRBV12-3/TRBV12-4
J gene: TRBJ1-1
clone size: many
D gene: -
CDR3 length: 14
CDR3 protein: CASSTRAVGTEAFF
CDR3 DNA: TGTGCCAGCAGCACGAGGGCAGTAGGGACTGAAGCTTTCTTT

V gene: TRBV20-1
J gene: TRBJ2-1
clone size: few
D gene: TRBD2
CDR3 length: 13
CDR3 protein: CSASPGLVNEQFF
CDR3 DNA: TGCAGTGCTAGTCCGGGACTAGTTAATGAGCAGTTCTTC

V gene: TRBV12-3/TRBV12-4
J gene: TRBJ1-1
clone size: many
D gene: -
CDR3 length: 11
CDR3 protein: CASSRGAEAFF
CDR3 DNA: TGTGCCAGCAGTCGTGGGGCTGAAGCTTTCTTT

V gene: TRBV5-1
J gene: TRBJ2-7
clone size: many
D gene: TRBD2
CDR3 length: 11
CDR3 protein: CASSGTYEQYF
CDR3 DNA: TGTGCCAGCAGCGGGACCTACGAGCAGTACTTC